The 29 T cell receptor beta chains below were found in one sample sequenced in a study of shared clonotypes between healthy human individuals. Sequenced by immunoSEQ multiplex PCR; TCRdb stores in-frame clones only, minus some. The repertoire consists of around 610,000 clones, with about 95% occurring once and the leading ten covering around 0.1%. Terminally differentiated effector memory CD45RA+ cells were excluded from the naive CD8 cells, which were CD45RO-negative and positively selected for CCR7. The sample comprised naive CD8+ T cells sorted from blood. The receptors were sampled from a woman aged 25-40 years in good health.

This chain uses TRBV2 with TRBJ2-7, with 8 bases matching TRBD2. The J segment lost 6 bases and the V segment lost 2 bases, leaving 6 bases of the junction unmatched. The germline V gene encodes CDR1 SNHLY and CDR2 FYNNEI. This CDR3 comprises 14 residues. Here the CDR3 DNA reads TGTGCCAGCAGTGAACCCGGGAGGGCCCTCGAGCAGTACTTC. Protein: CASSEPGRALEQYF.

This clone was observed a single time. V is TRBV19 and J is TRBJ2-3, with D possibly called TRBD1 or TRBD2 (5 bases each). Germline V gene lookup returns CDR1 LNHDA and CDR2 SQIVND (reference sequence). The CDR3 is made up of 16 amino acids. Trimming cost V 9 bases and J 0 bases, with 19 bases left between them. This CDR3 is CASGDPLSYSTDTQYF. DNA for the CDR3: TGTGCCAGCGGGGACCCTCTATCGTATAGCACAGATACGCAGTATTTT.

This sequence joins TRBV27 and TRBJ1-2, with D possibly being TRBD1 (5 bases). CDR3 length equals 15 residues. In germline, CDR1 is MNHEY, CDR2 SMNVEV (reference sequence). V was clipped by 3 bases and J by 4 bases, with 15 bases between them. The CDR3 sequence: CASSFKAWGSYGYTF. CDR3 nucleotide sequence: TGTGCCAGCAGTTTTAAGGCTTGGGGCTCCTATGGCTACACCTTC.

The rearrangement links TRBV14 to TRBJ1-1; perhaps TRBD1 as D (5 bases). Looked up from germline, CDR1 is SGHDN and CDR2 is FVKESK. V was trimmed by 0 bases and J by 4 bases, leaving 9 bases between them. The CDR3 has 14 amino acids. DNA of the CDR3: TGTGCCAGCAGCCAAGATCCAGGGAGCACTGAAGCTTTCTTT. This codes for CASSQDPGSTEAFF.

This chain connects TRBV6-6 to TRBJ2-7; TRBD2 aligns across 7 bases. CDR3 length: 14 residues. The ends lost 6 bases at V and 2 bases at J; junction bases unmatched: 7. Germline CDR1 MNHNY, CDR2 SVGAGI (reference sequence). CDR3 sequence reads: CASRETSLAYEQYF. CDR3 nucleotides: TGTGCCAGCAGAGAGACTAGCTTGGCCTACGAGCAGTACTTC.

With respect to this clone: This same CDR3 is encoded by further DNA sequences in the sample. The rearrangement uses TRBV5-6 and TRBJ2-7; D ambiguous. Germline lookup yields CDR1 SGHDT and CDR2 YYEEEE. The V end was cut by 0 bases, the J end by 2 bases, with 0 bases between. This CDR3 spans 11 amino acids. CDR3 DNA: TGTGCCAGCAGCTTGGCCTACGAGCAGTACTTC. Residues: CASSLAYEQYF. Using reference TRBV5-6 and TRBJ2-7 for the parts outside the CDR3, the full variable domain is DAGVTQSPTHLIKTRGQQVTLRCSPKSGHDTVSWYQQALGQGPQFIFQYYEEEERQRGNFPDRFSGHQFPNYSSELNVNALLLGDSALYLCASSLAYEQYFGPGTRLTVT.

The chain has TRBV27 and TRBJ1-5; D may be TRBD1 (5 bases). V was trimmed by 6 bases and J by 2 bases, leaving 8 bases between them. Germline V gene lookup returns CDR1 MNHEY and CDR2 SMNVEV (reference sequence). This CDR3 region has 13 residues. Written as DNA, the CDR3 is TGTGCCAGCAGCGGGGGTGGCAATCAGCCCCAGCATTTT. It translates to CASSGGGNQPQHF.

The gene calls are TRBV2 and TRBJ2-7; tentatively, D is TRBD1 or TRBD2 (6 bases each). V was cut by 3 bases and J by 0 bases, with 18 bases left in between. This CDR3 has 17 residues. Germline values: CDR1 SNHLY, CDR2 FYNNEI. The CDR3 nucleotides are TGTGCCAGCAGTGATGATGGGACAACGGGACTCTCCTACGAGCAGTACTTC. Translated, it gives CASSDDGTTGLSYEQYF.

The DNA of the CDR3 is TGTGCCAGCAGCCTTGGGACAGGGGTACACGAGCAGTACTTC. It translates to CASSLGTGVHEQYF. The rearrangement uses TRBV11-2 and TRBJ2-7; 10 positions agree with TRBD1. The V and J ends lost 5 bases and 5 bases, in that order; junction bases with no gene match: 6. Germline V gives CDR1 SGHAT, CDR2 FQNNGV. This CDR3 has 14 residues.

The V and J genes are TRBV4-1 and TRBJ2-5; 9 positions agree with TRBD2. CDR1 and CDR2 (germline): MGHRA, YSYEKL. The length of the CDR3 is 18 residues. J gave up 1 base and V 1 base, and 10 bases lay outside the gene matches. CDR3 in DNA: TGCGCCAGCAGCCAAGTTACAGGACTAGCGAAGTTCCAAGAGACCCAGTACTTC. Protein sequence: CASSQVTGLAKFQETQYF.

The V call is TRBV7-6, the J call TRBJ2-5; unclear D gene. CDR1 is SGHVS, CDR2 FNYEAQ, per germline. This CDR3 contains 13 residues. Trimming took 1 base from V and 1 from J, leaving 4 bases between them. CDR3 in amino acids: CASSLDPQETQYF. The CDR3 coding sequence is TGTGCCAGCAGCTTAGATCCCCAAGAGACCCAGTACTTC.

The V and J genes are TRBV7-9 and TRBJ2-1; the match to TRBD2 covers 8 bases. Germline V gene lookup returns CDR1 SEHNR and CDR2 FQNEAQ (reference sequence). This CDR3 is 17 amino acids long. V shed 6 bases and J 0 bases; nucleotides not matched to a gene: 10. The CDR3 region is CASRSTSGRSSYNEQFF. The CDR3 DNA reads as TGTGCCAGCAGGTCAACTAGCGGACGAAGCTCCTACAATGAGCAGTTCTTC.

The chain combines TRBV14 with TRBJ2-7, with D unresolved. Trimming pared 1 base from V and 0 bases from J, leaving 16 bases between. Germline V gene sequence: CDR1 SGHDN, CDR2 FVKESK. There are 17 residues in the CDR3. The CDR3 nucleotides are TGTGCCAGCAGCCAAGCGGTGGGCTTCGACACCTCCTACGAGCAGTACTTC. Protein product: CASSQAVGFDTSYEQYF. Supplemented by reference TRBV14 and TRBJ2-7, the full variable domain reads EAGVTQFPSHSVIEKGQTVTLRCDPISGHDNLYWYRRVMGKEIKFLLHFVKESKQDESGMPNNRFLAERTGGTYSTLKVQPAELEDSGVYFCASSQAVGFDTSYEQYFGPGTRLTVT.

The gene calls are TRBV5-1 and TRBJ2-1; 7 positions match TRBD2. Germline CDR1 and CDR2: SGHRS and YFSETQ. The ends lost 5 bases at V and 7 bases at J; junction bases unmatched: 12. This CDR3 spans 15 amino acids. CDR3 nucleotides: TGCGCCAGCAGGGAGGTAGTAGCGGGCTATAATGAGCAGTTCTTC. It translates to CASREVVAGYNEQFF.

The sample holds one count of this clone. Different DNA sequences within this sample yield the same CDR3. This chain links TRBV6-5 with TRBJ1-2; the match to TRBD1 covers 10 bases. The germline gives CDR1 MNHEY, CDR2 SVGAGI. Trimming cost V 0 bases and J 4 bases; bases outside gene matches: 5. There are 16 residues in the CDR3. The CDR3: CASSYSRDRGFYGYTF. DNA of the CDR3: TGTGCCAGCAGTTACTCGAGGGACAGGGGATTCTATGGCTACACCTTC.

The gene calls are TRBV2 and TRBJ2-7; TRBD1 agrees at 8 bases. This CDR3 contains 12 residues. V gave up 11 bases and J gave up 6 bases; unmatched junction bases: 9. Germline V gene sequence: CDR1 SNHLY, CDR2 FYNNEI. This chain's CDR3 is CAVGQGVSEQYF. The CDR3 bases are TGTGCCGTAGGACAGGGAGTGAGCGAGCAGTACTTC.

The chain is built from TRBV7-5 and TRBJ2-5. TRBV7-5 is given as a pseudogene. The CDR3 consists of 13 residues. In DNA form, the CDR3 reads TGTGTCAGAAGCGGACGAATCCAAGAGACCCAGTACTTC. It yields the protein CVRSGRIQETQYF.

The V and J genes are TRBV7-2 and TRBJ1-3, with TRBD1 matching over 10 bases. The V gene end was trimmed by 5 bases and the J gene end by 5 bases; junction bases not matched to a gene: 9. The CDR3 is 16 residues long. Germline lookup yields CDR1 SGHTA and CDR2 FQGNSA. CDR3 protein: CASSLGQGGLRNTIYF. The CDR3 coding sequence is TGTGCCAGCAGCCTTGGACAGGGGGGTTTAAGAAACACCATATATTTT.

This rearrangement joins TRBV5-4 to TRBJ1-1; no reliable D call. The CDR3 has 15 residues. Germline V gene data show CDR1 as SGHNT and CDR2 as YYREEE (reference sequence). Between the trimmed V and J ends, which lost 4 bases and 1 base, there was a span of 14 bases. The CDR3 reads CASSQVFGGNTEAFF. CDR3 sequence (DNA): TGTGCCAGCAGCCAAGTATTCGGCGGGAACACTGAAGCTTTCTTT.

The gene calls are TRBV2 and TRBJ2-7; TRBD1 is a possible D gene (5 bases). The CDR3 has 13 amino acids. Germline CDR1 and CDR2: SNHLY and FYNNEI. Trimming left V 7 bases short and J 2 bases short, with 12 bases between. As DNA, the CDR3 is TGTGCCAGCACCCTACAGGTGACCTACGAGCAGTACTTC. Its protein is CASTLQVTYEQYF.

The J gene is TRBJ1-5, the V gene TRBV5-6; 12 bases align to TRBD1. The trim removed 5 bases at V and 0 bases at J, leaving 6 bases unmatched. This CDR3 contains 17 residues. Germline V lookup: CDR1 SGHDT, CDR2 YYEEEE. CDR3 amino acids: CASRRDRGLDSNQPQHF. In nucleotides, the CDR3 is TGTGCCAGCAGACGGGACAGGGGGCTTGATAGCAATCAGCCCCAGCATTTT. Using reference TRBV5-6 and TRBJ1-5 for the parts outside the CDR3, the full variable domain is DAGVTQSPTHLIKTRGQQVTLRCSPKSGHDTVSWYQQALGQGPQFIFQYYEEEERQRGNFPDRFSGHQFPNYSSELNVNALLLGDSALYLCASRRDRGLDSNQPQHFGDGTRLSIL.

This CDR3 is CASRQQYSYEQYF. DNA of the CDR3: TGTGCCAGCCGGCAGCAGTACTCCTACGAGCAGTACTTC. The J gene is TRBJ2-7, the V gene TRBV5-6; D gene unclear. This CDR3 has 13 amino acids. V lost 7 bases and J 0 bases, leaving 11 bases between the germline ends. Per the germline V gene, CDR1 is SGHDT and CDR2 is YYEEEE.

The chain recombines TRBV10-3 with TRBJ2-7; D could derive from TRBD1 or TRBD2 (5 bases each). Deletions cut 2 bases from V and 2 bases from J, with 10 bases between. The CDR3 is made up of 14 amino acids. Germline CDR1 is ENHRY and CDR2 is SYGVKD. The CDR3 DNA follows: TGTGCCATCAGTGAGGCAGGGCGGGCCTACGAGCAGTACTTC. Residues: CAISEAGRAYEQYF.

The chain uses TRBV30 and TRBJ1-2; D remains ambiguous. The V end lost 3 bases, the J end lost 4 bases, and 6 bases lay between the germline ends. Germline assignment: CDR1 GTSNPN and CDR2 SVGIG (reference sequence). CDR3 length: 11 amino acids. CDR3 coding DNA: TGTGCCTGGAGCGCCTTCTATGGCTACACCTTC. It yields the protein CAWSAFYGYTF. The full variable domain, rest sourced from reference TRBV30 and TRBJ1-2, is SQTIHQWPATLVQPVGSPLSLECTVEGTSNPNLYWYRQAAGRGLQLLFYSVGIGQISSEVPQNLSASRPQDRQFILSSKKLLLSDSGFYLCAWSAFYGYTFGSGTRLTVV.

The chain uses TRBV28 and TRBJ1-3; D is unresolved. The V gene lost 5 bases and the J gene lost 0 bases, with 14 bases spanning the gap. This CDR3 spans 16 amino acids. Germline CDR1 MDHEN, CDR2 SYDVKM. CDR3 protein: CASSMGSEGSGNTIYF. CDR3 bases: TGTGCCAGCAGTATGGGGTCGGAGGGCTCTGGAAACACCATATATTTT.

CDR3 sequence: CASSLVLAGGAEQYF. The CDR3, as DNA: TGTGCCAGCAGCTTAGTGCTAGCGGGAGGGGCCGAGCAGTACTTC. The V call is TRBV11-2, the J call TRBJ2-7; the match to TRBD2 covers 12 bases. This CDR3 region has 15 residues. Germline-derived CDR1 and CDR2 are SGHAT and FQNNGV. The ends lost 1 base at V and 6 bases at J; junction bases unmatched: 4.

This chain links TRBV28 with TRBJ2-7, with D perhaps matching TRBD1 (5 bases). CDR3 length: 15 residues. Germline values: CDR1 MDHEN, CDR2 SYDVKM. The ends were cut back, 6 bases at V and 6 bases at J, with 21 bases in the middle. DNA for the CDR3: TGTGCCAGCAGCCTAGTCCCAGGGAACACCCCCGAGCAGTACTTC. It translates to CASSLVPGNTPEQYF.

The rearrangement uses TRBV7-9 and TRBJ1-2; tentative D call: TRBD1 (5 bases). This CDR3 contains 15 residues. Germline assignment: CDR1 SEHNR and CDR2 FQNEAQ (reference sequence). V dropped 1 base and J dropped 6 bases, with 15 bases sitting between them. The CDR3 is CASSLGIRDANGYTF. DNA of the CDR3: TGTGCCAGCAGCTTAGGAATCCGGGACGCAAATGGCTACACCTTC. Full variable domain (missing parts from reference TRBV7-9 and TRBJ1-2): DTGVSQNPRHKITKRGQNVTFRCDPISEHNRLYWYRQTLGQGPEFLTYFQNEAQLEKSRLLSDRFSAERPKGSFSTLEIQRTEQGDSAMYLCASSLGIRDANGYTFGSGTRLTVV.

This sequence joins TRBV19 and TRBJ2-7; TRBD1 is a possible D gene (6 bases). The CDR3 extends over 14 amino acids. The V end was cut by 5 bases, the J end by 1 base, with 12 bases between. Looked up from germline, CDR1 is LNHDA and CDR2 is SQIVND (reference sequence). The CDR3 coding sequence is TGTGCCAGTAGTCTGCCAGGGGCTTCCTACGAGCAGTACTTC. Translation gives CASSLPGASYEQYF.